This entry describes one T cell receptor beta chain. This clonotype was found a few times. Its antigen has not been determined. Base qualities are not at hand, and no much larger clone is one base apart. Sequencing took place on an Illumina HiSeq 2500. TCR beta libraries were prepared by quantitative 5'-RACE with molecular barcodes. Per the authors' processing: Disease-linked TCR variants were identified with a new computational method built on a probabilistic model of VDJ rearrangement. TCRdb cleaned the public reads at Q25 with fastp, built clones with MiXCR and kept in-frame beta chains. Entries are consolidated by CDR3 protein sequence, retaining the most common genes and DNA. The V and J calls shown here were made by TCRdb, not taken from the authors' results. Here the sample has some 130,000 distinct CDR3 sequences; 7% to 10% occur a single time. Together, the top ten hold 7.3% of the sample. Synovial fluid samples were paired with blood samples taken from the same ankylosing spondylitis patients.

This record belongs to a study of CD8 T cells in ankylosing spondylitis (dated by TCRdb to between 2016 and 2019). About the full investigation: The study set out to find disease-linked TCR variants by profiling T cell receptor beta repertoires in ankylosing spondylitis patients and healthy donors. In total, the full study cohort was made up of over a hundred healthy donors and 25 or so ankylosing spondylitis patients. Samples of peripheral blood were taken, and for ankylosing spondylitis patients, synovial fluid was collected as well. On the study overall, not on this receptor specifically: The disease-linked clones had a CD8+ phenotype and were found at relatively low frequencies in peripheral blood. Some motif variants had previously been reported in the synovial fluid and blood of reactive arthritis patients, which suggests shared mechanisms of disease initiation. Blood from ankylosing spondylitis patients appeared to be characterized by a TCR beta motif composed of eight highly homologous amino acid variants. The disease-linked clones were reported as significantly enriched in matched synovial fluid samples from ankylosing spondylitis patients.

The CDR3 numbers 15 residues from cysteine through phenylalanine. Of all the DNA, just the CDR3 is kept, 45 bases in frame from base 1. CDR1 and CDR2, looked up from the germline V gene, are SGHRS and YFSETQ. After removal of 3 bases from V and 7 bases from J, the junction retains 9 bases not matched to a gene. Here the chain combines TRBV5-1 and TRBJ2-2; TRBD2 lines up with 7 middle nucleotides. Source material: synovial fluid, either unsorted or a sorted T cell fraction (not recorded which). The sequence was collected from a male donor with ankylosing spondylitis. The CDR3 has the sequence CASSSPIGDYGELFF. The DNA sequence is TGCGCCAGCAGCTCCCCGATAGGGGACTACGGGGAGCTGTTTTTT.